In its sample, the clone carrying this TCR beta chain was seen many times. The antigen is not known. MiXCR was run by TCRdb on the RT-PCR reads, yielding one entry per CDR3 protein. The data hold hundreds of thousands of distinct CDR3 sequences, with about 8% observed a single time. The CDR3 has 14 amino acids. Germline V gene sequence: CDR1 LGHDT, CDR2 YNNKEL (reference sequence). Trimming cost V 8 bases and J 0 bases, with 10 bases left between them. These data belong to a study of response to subunit inactivated influenza vaccine. Study results and caveats: Each seasonal influenza vaccination recruits few new T cells, the authors suggested.

The material sequenced was PBMCs from blood, taken less than 30 months after vaccination. This TCR was recovered from a man in his fifties or sixties who received an inactivated influenza vaccine. This rearrangement joins TRBV3-1 to TRBJ2-2; a possible D gene is TRBD2 (6 bases). For the CDR3, the DNA is TGTGCCAGCTGGGGCGGGGCGAACACCGGGGAGCTGTTTTTT. As protein: CASWGGANTGELFF.